The sequence of this T cell receptor (beta chain) was determined in a study of T cell responses to AZD1222 COVID-19 vaccine. Using immunoSEQ multiplex PCR, the repertoire was profiled, and TCRdb retains in-frame clones only, with some absent. The sample holds some 150,000 clones, 85% to 95% seen once. As to this clone: Its antigen is currently unknown.

The CDR3 loop spans 16 amino acids. Trimming took off 3 bases at V and 6 bases at J, with 20 bases between the two ends. Germline CDR1 and CDR2: KGHSH and LQKENI. Notes on the study in general: The number of AZD1222 recipients seropositive at baseline was only 6 or 7.

The material sequenced was peripheral blood, taken on day 0 of AZD1222 vaccination. The TCR originated in an adult in good health. The chain uses TRBV18 and TRBJ1-1; D is ambiguous. The CDR3 sequence is CASSPTRETNNAEAFF. In DNA, the CDR3 is TGTGCCAGCTCACCGACCCGAGAGACTAATAACGCTGAAGCTTTCTTT.